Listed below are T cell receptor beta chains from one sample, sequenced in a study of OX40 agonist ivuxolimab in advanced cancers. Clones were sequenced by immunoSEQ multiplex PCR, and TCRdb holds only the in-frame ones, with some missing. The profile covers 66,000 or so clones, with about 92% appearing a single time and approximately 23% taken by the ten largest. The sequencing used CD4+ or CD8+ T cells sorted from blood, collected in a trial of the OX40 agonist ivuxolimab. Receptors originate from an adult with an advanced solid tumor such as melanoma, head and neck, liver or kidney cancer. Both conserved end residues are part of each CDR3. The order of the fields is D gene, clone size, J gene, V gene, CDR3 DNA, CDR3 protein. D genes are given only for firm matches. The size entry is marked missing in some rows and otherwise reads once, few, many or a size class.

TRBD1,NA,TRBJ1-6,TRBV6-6,TGTGCCAGCAGTTACCAGAGACAGGGCGGTTCACCCCTCCACTTT,CASSYQRQGGSPLHF
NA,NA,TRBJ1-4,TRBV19,TGTGCCAGTAGTACCCGTTTTAGCTTCGGCGAAAAACTGTTTTTT,CASSTRFSFGEKLFF
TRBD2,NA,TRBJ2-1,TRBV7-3,TGTGCCAGCAGCTTAGGGACTAGCGGAAATAATGAGCAGTTCTTC,CASSLGTSGNNEQFF
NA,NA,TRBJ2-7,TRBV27,TGTGCCAGCGGCCTAGGGGTAACCTACGAGCAGTACTTC,CASGLGVTYEQYF
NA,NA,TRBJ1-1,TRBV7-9,TGTGCCAGCAGGGACTCGGGGGACACTGAAGCTTTCTTT,CASRDSGDTEAFF
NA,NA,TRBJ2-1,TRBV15,TGTGCCACCAGCAGAGTACGGGGAAATGAGCAGTTCTTC,CATSRVRGNEQFF
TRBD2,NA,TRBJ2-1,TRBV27,TGTGCCAGCAGTCCTAGCGGCAACAATGAGCAGTTCTTC,CASSPSGNNEQFF
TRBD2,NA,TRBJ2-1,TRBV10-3,TGTGCCATTACCGGGGGGGCCCGGGGTGAGCAGTTCTTC,CAITGGARGEQFF
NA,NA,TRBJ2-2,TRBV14,TGTGCCAGCAGCCAAGATGGCGCCCTTCGAGGCACCGGGGAGCTGTTTTTT,CASSQDGALRGTGELFF
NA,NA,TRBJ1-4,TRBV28,TGTGCCAGCAGTGTAGAGGGGGCAACTAATGAAAAACTGTTTTTT,CASSVEGATNEKLFF
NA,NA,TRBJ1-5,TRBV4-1,TGCGCCAGCAGCCAGTCGGGACTGGGGCCCCAGCATTTT,CASSQSGLGPQHF
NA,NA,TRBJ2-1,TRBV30,TGTGCCTGGAGTGAAAGAAATGAGCAGTTCTTC,CAWSERNEQFF
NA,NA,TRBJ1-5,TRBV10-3,TGTGCCATCAGTGACGTGAGCAATCAGCCCCAGCATTTT,CAISDVSNQPQHF
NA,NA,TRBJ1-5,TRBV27,TGTGCCAGCTCAAATTCCGGGGGTCTGAAGCCCCAGCATTTT,CASSNSGGLKPQHF
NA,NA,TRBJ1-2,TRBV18,TGTGCCAGCTCAGGACAGTTTGGCTACACCTTC,CASSGQFGYTF
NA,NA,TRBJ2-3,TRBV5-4,TGTGCCAGCAGCTTCACAGATACGCAGTATTTT,CASSFTDTQYF
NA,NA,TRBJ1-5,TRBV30,TGTGCCTGGAGTGTGGCGGGGGATCAGCCCCAGCATTTT,CAWSVAGDQPQHF
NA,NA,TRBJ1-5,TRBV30,TGTGCCTGGAGTGACGACCCGGTCGGCAATCAGCCCCAGCATTTT,CAWSDDPVGNQPQHF
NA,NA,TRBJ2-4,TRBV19,TGTGCCAGTAGTATAGATCTAGCCGTGGCCAAAAACATTCAGTACTTC,CASSIDLAVAKNIQYF
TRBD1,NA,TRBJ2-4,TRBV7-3,TGTGCCAGCAGCCCGACAGGGGGCCAAAACATTCAGTACTTC,CASSPTGGQNIQYF
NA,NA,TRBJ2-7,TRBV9,TGTGCCAGCAGCTCGAGCTCCTACGAGCAGTACTTC,CASSSSSYEQYF
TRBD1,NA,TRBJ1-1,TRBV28,TGTGCCAGCAGTTTATTTAACAGGGGGCCTGAAGCTTTCTTT,CASSLFNRGPEAFF
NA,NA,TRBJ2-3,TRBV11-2,TGTGCCAGCAGCTACTCTAGCACAGATACGCAGTATTTT,CASSYSSTDTQYF
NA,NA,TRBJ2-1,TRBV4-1,TGCGCCAGCAGCCACCTCGGTCCCTACAATGAGCAGTTCTTC,CASSHLGPYNEQFF
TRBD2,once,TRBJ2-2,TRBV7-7,TGTGCAACCAGCGGGGGGGGCACCGGGGAGCTGTTTTTT,CATSGGGTGELFF
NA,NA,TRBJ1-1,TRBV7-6,TGTGCCAGCAGCCCTGGGGAAGGGGGAGTGACTGAAGCTTTCTTT,CASSPGEGGVTEAFF
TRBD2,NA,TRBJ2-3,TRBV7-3,TGTGCCAGCAGCTTCCTAGCGGGGGGTAGCACAGATACGCAGTATTTT,CASSFLAGGSTDTQYF
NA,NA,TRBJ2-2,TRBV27,TGTGCCAGCTTTTGGGGCGGGGAGCTGTTTTTT,CASFWGGELFF
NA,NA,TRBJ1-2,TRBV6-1,TGTGCCAGCAGTGAAATGTTTGGGGCGCCCTATGGCTACACCTTC,CASSEMFGAPYGYTF